The 30 T cell receptor beta chains reported below all come from one sample, sequenced in a study of Graves' ophthalmopathy and Graves' hyperthyroidism. Beta-chain TCR CDR3 regions were amplified from RNA transcripts. In the first round, RT-PCR was carried out with HTBI primers, and a multiplex PCR formed the second round. TCRdb redid the calling of the multiplex PCR reads with MiXCR, one entry per CDR3 protein. The sample records fewer than 650,000 distinct CDR3 sequences, 22% being singletons. The source material was peripheral blood. Receptors were obtained from a woman between 18 and 30 years old with stable Graves' hyperthyroidism. Some clones in this sample may be carry-over from other donors' samples.

This clonotype was seen a few times. Here the CDR3 reads CASSPRGRNTEAFF. DNA for the CDR3: TGTGCCAGCTCACCACGGGGGAGGAACACTGAAGCTTTCTTT. The chain joins TRBV18 to TRBJ1-1; D is possibly TRBD1 (5 bases). Trimming took 1 base from V and 1 from J, leaving 7 bases between them. Per germline, CDR1 KGHSH and CDR2 LQKENI. CDR3 length: 14 residues.

This chain links TRBV5-1 with TRBJ1-1; D call uncertain. V was trimmed by 0 bases and J by 8 bases, leaving 11 bases between them. From germline, CDR1 is SGHRS and CDR2 YFSETQ. The CDR3 totals 13 residues. The CDR3 DNA sequence: TGCGCCAGCAGCTTGGGAGATTCGTCGGAAGCTTTCTTT. Translated, it gives CASSLGDSSEAFF.

This clonotype was found a few times. This sequence joins TRBV30 and TRBJ1-1; D is unclear. The CDR3 is 13 residues long. Germline CDR1 and CDR2: GTSNPN and SVGIG (reference sequence). The ends were cut back, 2 bases at V and 1 base at J, with 8 bases in the middle. The CDR3 DNA reads TGTGCCTGGAGTCCCAACTGGAACACTGAAGCTTTCTTT. This codes for CAWSPNWNTEAFF.

A word on this clonotype: An end of the junction does not agree with germline; a read error may underlie this. The genes are TRBV6-4 and TRBJ2-5; 10 bases fit TRBD1. Germline CDR1 and CDR2: MRHNA and SNTAGT. The CDR3 loop spans 14 amino acids. The CDR3 region is CASSYDRGQETKYF. CDR3 coding DNA: TGTGCCAGCAGTTACGACAGGGGGCAAGAGACCAAGTACTTC.

This clonotype was observed many times. V is TRBV2 and J is TRBJ2-7, with 10 bases identical to TRBD1. The CDR3 covers 14 residues. Germline V lookup: CDR1 SNHLY, CDR2 FYNNEI. The J segment lost 2 bases and the V segment lost 7 bases, leaving 5 bases of the junction unmatched. DNA of the CDR3: TGTGCCAGCACCGGGGACAGGGGACCCTACGAGCAGTACTTC. This encodes CASTGDRGPYEQYF.

This clonotype has a count of ten or more. The chain couples TRBV27 to TRBJ1-1; D is perhaps TRBD1 (5 bases). Germline CDR1 and CDR2: MNHEY and SMNVEV (reference sequence). CDR3 size: 14 residues. The V end was cut by 7 bases, the J end by 1 base, with 13 bases between. CDR3 DNA sequence: TGTGCCAGCAAGGTGGGACGGAAGAACACTGAAGCTTTCTTT. Translating gives CASKVGRKNTEAFF.

This clonotype has at least ten counts. This chain uses TRBV7-8 with TRBJ2-7, with TRBD1 matching 9 bases. The V and J ends lost 1 base and 4 bases, in that order; junction bases with no gene match: 5. CDR1 is SGHVS and CDR2 is FQNEAQ in the germline V gene. The CDR3 covers 15 residues. The CDR3 loop is CASSLGGQGLYEQYF. The CDR3 bases are TGTGCCAGCAGCTTAGGGGGACAGGGCCTATACGAGCAGTACTTC.

In this sample, this clonotype turned up many times. The rearrangement uses TRBV19 and TRBJ2-7; no firm D call. V lost 1 base and J 3 bases, leaving 10 bases between the germline ends. The CDR3 runs to 14 residues. Germline V gene sequence: CDR1 LNHDA, CDR2 SQIVND (reference sequence). CDR3 in DNA: TGTGCCAGTAGTATAGGACTGGACCTCTACGAGCAGTACTTC. It specifies CASSIGLDLYEQYF. The variable domain in full, with the rest retrieved from reference TRBV19 and TRBJ2-7, is DGGITQSPKYLFRKEGQNVTLSCEQNLNHDAMYWYRQDPGQGLRLIYYSQIVNDFQKGDIAEGYSVSREKKESFPLTVTSAQKNPTAFYLCASSIGLDLYEQYFGPGTRLTVT.

There are a few counts of this clonotype. The genes are TRBV12-3 or TRBV12-4 and TRBJ1-1; 10 positions agree with TRBD1. This CDR3 comprises 15 residues. V shed 4 bases, J shed 5 bases, and the junction held 7 bases outside the gene matches. The CDR3 loop is CASSSYDRGLTEAFF. In DNA form, the CDR3 reads TGTGCCAGCAGTTCCTACGACAGGGGGCTTACTGAAGCTTTCTTT.

Many counts were recorded for this clonotype. The chain recombines TRBV5-1 with TRBJ1-2; no clear D. The CDR3 is made up of 11 amino acids. The germline V gene encodes CDR1 SGHRS and CDR2 YFSETQ. V was shortened by 7 bases and J by 2 bases, with 6 bases between the two germline ends. CDR3 DNA: TGCGCCAGCCCACAGAACTATGGCTACACCTTC. Its protein product is CASPQNYGYTF.

The table lists this clonotype with many counts. The V and J genes are TRBV2 and TRBJ2-2; D gene unclear. The germline CDR1 and CDR2 sequences are SNHLY and FYNNEI. Trimming took off 7 bases at V and 4 bases at J, with 4 bases between the two ends. The CDR3 is 11 amino acids. As DNA, the CDR3 is TGTGCCAGCATGGGCACCGGGGAGCTGTTTTTT. This codes for CASMGTGELFF.

This clonotype was observed at least ten times. The chain is built from TRBV6-5 and TRBJ2-2; D remains unclear. Germline CDR1 is MNHEY and CDR2 is SVGAGI. The CDR3 totals 14 residues. Between the trimmed V and J ends, which lost 0 bases and 6 bases, there was a span of 8 bases. The CDR3 here is CASSYSDGAGELFF. CDR3 sequence (DNA): TGTGCCAGCAGTTACTCGGATGGGGCCGGGGAGCTGTTTTTT.

This clonotype has more than one count but fewer than ten. This chain uses TRBV15 with TRBJ2-7, with D maybe TRBD2 (5 bases). Germline V lookup: CDR1 LNHNV, CDR2 YYDKDF (reference sequence). CDR3 length: 15 residues. The ends were cut back, 0 bases at V and 1 base at J, with 10 bases in the middle. This CDR3 is CATSRDPGISYEQYF. Here the CDR3 DNA reads TGTGCCACCAGCAGAGATCCGGGAATATCCTACGAGCAGTACTTC.

The V and J genes are TRBV3-1 and TRBJ2-7; 11 nucleotides align to TRBD2. The CDR3 loop spans 15 amino acids. The V gene end was trimmed by 4 bases and the J gene end by 6 bases; junction bases not matched to a gene: 8. Germline CDR1 reads LGHDT; CDR2 reads YNNKEL (reference sequence). CDR3 in amino acids: CASSPRTSGWSEQYF. The DNA for the CDR3 is TGTGCCAGCAGCCCCCGGACTAGCGGGTGGTCCGAGCAGTACTTC.

The V and J genes are TRBV14 and TRBJ1-1, with D tentatively TRBD1 (5 bases). Germline loops: CDR1 SGHDN, CDR2 FVKESK. V lost 8 bases and J 7 bases, leaving 17 bases between the germline ends. The CDR3 covers 13 residues. The CDR3 region is CASSWTGQSEAFF. In nucleotides, the CDR3 is TGTGCCAGCTCATGGACCGGACAAAGTGAAGCTTTCTTT. Together with reference TRBV14 and TRBJ1-1, the CDR3 gives the full variable domain: EAGVTQFPSHSVIEKGQTVTLRCDPISGHDNLYWYRRVMGKEIKFLLHFVKESKQDESGMPNNRFLAERTGGTYSTLKVQPAELEDSGVYFCASSWTGQSEAFFGQGTRLTVV.

Ten or more counts support this clonotype. V usage is TRBV13 and J usage is TRBJ1-2; possibly TRBD1 for D (5 bases). Germline values: CDR1 PRHDT, CDR2 FYEKMQ (reference sequence). This CDR3 is built from 14 residues. The V gene lost 2 bases and the J gene lost 2 bases, with 9 bases spanning the gap. CDR3 nucleotide sequence: TGTGCCAGCAGCTTACCGACAGAGAACTATGGCTACACCTTC. This encodes CASSLPTENYGYTF. Combining the CDR3 with reference TRBV13 and TRBJ1-2 gives the whole variable domain AAGVIQSPRHLIKEKRETATLKCYPIPRHDTVYWYQQGPGQDPQFLISFYEKMQSDKGSIPDRFSAQQFSDYHSELNMSSLELGDSALYFCASSLPTENYGYTFGSGTRLTVV.

V and J are TRBV15 and TRBJ2-7, with no clear D. V was pared by 0 bases and J by 2 bases, with 11 bases between. The V gene's germline CDR1 is LNHNV and CDR2 YYDKDF (reference sequence). There are 15 residues in the CDR3. The CDR3 is CATSRDVDKAYEQYF. CDR3 in DNA: TGTGCCACCAGCAGAGATGTTGACAAAGCCTACGAGCAGTACTTC. Full variable domain (missing parts from reference TRBV15 and TRBJ2-7): DAMVIQNPRYQVTQFGKPVTLSCSQTLNHNVMYWYQQKSSQAPKLLFHYYDKDFNNEADTPDNFQSRRPNTSFCFLDIRSPGLGDTAMYLCATSRDVDKAYEQYFGPGTRLTVT.

This clonotype appeared many times. In nucleotides, the CDR3 is TGCGCCAGCAGCTTGGGTCCCCGGGCGTACAAGCAGTACTTC. Translating it yields CASSLGPRAYKQYF. The V and J genes are TRBV5-1 and TRBJ2-7, with no clear D. The V and J ends lost 0 bases and 8 bases respectively, with 15 bases between them. The germline V gene has CDR1 SGHRS and CDR2 YFSETQ. The CDR3 length is 14 residues.

This clonotype was recorded many times. This chain joins TRBV12-3 or TRBV12-4 and TRBJ2-5, with TRBD1 matching 9 bases. The V and J ends lost 5 bases and 5 bases, in that order; junction bases with no gene match: 6. This CDR3 is built from 14 residues. The CDR3 region is CASSPGQGSETQYF. Written as DNA, the CDR3 is TGTGCCAGCAGTCCAGGACAGGGGAGCGAGACCCAGTACTTC.

This rearrangement joins TRBV2 to TRBJ2-7; 9 bases map to TRBD2. Germline CDR1 reads SNHLY; CDR2 reads FYNNEI. The J segment lost 0 bases and the V segment lost 7 bases, leaving 4 bases of the junction unmatched. This CDR3 has 14 residues. CDR3 residues: CASKKLAGSYEQYF. The CDR3 bases are TGTGCCAGCAAAAAACTAGCGGGCTCCTACGAGCAGTACTTC.

This clonotype appeared many times. This rearrangement joins TRBV7-2 to TRBJ2-2; the D is unclear. Trimming pared 2 bases from V and 9 bases from J, leaving 4 bases between. From germline, CDR1 is SGHTA and CDR2 FQGNSA. This CDR3 spans 11 amino acids. The chain's CDR3 is CASSLFRELFF. CDR3 nucleotides: TGTGCCAGCAGCTTATTTCGGGAGCTGTTTTTT.

The chain uses TRBV2 and TRBJ1-2; D is perhaps TRBD1 (5 bases). Trimming stripped 0 bases from V and 6 bases from J, with 17 bases between. The CDR3 is made up of 16 amino acids. The V gene's germline CDR1 is SNHLY and CDR2 FYNNEI. For the CDR3, the DNA is TGTGCCAGCAGTGAAGCGGGGGGAAGTACAAGTCATGGCTACACCTTC. Protein: CASSEAGGSTSHGYTF.

This clonotype appeared many times. The V gene is TRBV28, the J gene TRBJ1-2; D is unresolved. The V gene lost 5 bases and the J gene lost 6 bases, with 7 bases spanning the gap. This CDR3 has 11 amino acids. Germline V gene lookup returns CDR1 MDHEN and CDR2 SYDVKM. The CDR3 sequence is CASSRSDGYTF. CDR3 DNA sequence: TGTGCCAGCAGTCGGAGTGATGGCTACACCTTC.

A word on this clonotype: The final CDR3 position lacks the conserved phenylalanine or tryptophan, pointing to a likely read error. This chain uses TRBV2 with TRBJ2-7, with TRBD1 matching over 9 bases. The CDR3 sequence is 14 residues long. Looked up from germline, CDR1 is SNHLY and CDR2 is FYNNEI. V was pared by 6 bases and J by 5 bases, with 8 bases of the junction left unmatched. The chain's CDR3 is CASRAGTGLNEQYL. DNA for the CDR3: TGTGCCAGCAGGGCCGGGACAGGGCTGAACGAGCAGTACTTA.

The rearrangement joins TRBV6-2 or TRBV6-3 to TRBJ1-1; D not certain. V shed 6 bases and J shed 2 bases, with 13 bases lying between them. Germline CDR1 MNHEY, CDR2 SVGEGT. CDR3 length equals 14 residues. For the CDR3, the DNA is TGTGCCAGCAGCTCGGGATACATCAACACTGAAGCTTTCTTT. Translated: CASSSGYINTEAFF.

The chain joins TRBV5-8 to TRBJ2-5; 8 bases align to TRBD1. The V and J ends lost 1 base and 4 bases, in that order; junction bases with no gene match: 6. Germline V gives CDR1 SGHTS, CDR2 YDEGEE. The CDR3 runs 15 residues. The CDR3 loop is CASSLLDRVTETQYF. The CDR3 coding sequence is TGTGCCAGCAGCTTGTTGGACAGGGTCACAGAGACCCAGTACTTC. Together with reference TRBV5-8 and TRBJ2-5, the CDR3 gives the full variable domain: EAGVTQSPTHLIKTRGQQATLRCSPISGHTSVYWYQQALGLGLQFLLWYDEGEERNRGNFPPRFSGRQFPNYSSELNVNALELEDSALYLCASSLLDRVTETQYFGPGTRLLVL.

This clonotype is a singleton in its sample. The chain carries TRBV4-1 and TRBJ2-7; D is perhaps TRBD1 or TRBD2 (5 bases each). The CDR3 covers 16 residues. Trimming removed 0 bases from V and 0 bases from J, with 12 bases in between. CDR1 and CDR2 from the germline V gene are MGHRA and YSYEKL. This CDR3 reads CASSQDPGGISYEQYF. CDR3 in DNA: TGCGCCAGCAGCCAAGATCCTGGGGGTATCTCCTACGAGCAGTACTTC.

The chain uses TRBV12-3 or TRBV12-4 and TRBJ2-7, with a possible D match to TRBD2 (6 bases). With 4 bases removed from V and 2 bases from J, the gap between germline ends came to 15 bases. This CDR3 contains 15 residues. Here the CDR3 DNA reads TGTGCCAGCAGTTACTTATCCGGGGGTCCCTACGAGCAGTACTTC. Its protein product is CASSYLSGGPYEQYF.

V and J are TRBV3-1 and TRBJ1-2; 7 positions match TRBD1. J was trimmed by 8 bases and V by 0 bases; bases with no gene match: 12. Germline-derived CDR1 and CDR2 are LGHDT and YNNKEL (reference sequence). This CDR3 has 16 residues. The CDR3 sequence is CASSQEGVRGGLGYTF. CDR3 DNA sequence: TGTGCCAGCAGCCAAGAAGGGGTCAGGGGGGGTTTAGGCTACACCTTC. Looking up the rest from reference TRBV3-1 and TRBJ1-2 gives the full variable domain: DTAVSQTPKYLVTQMGNDKSIKCEQNLGHDTMYWYKQDSKKFLKIMFSYNNKELIINETVPNRFSPKSPDKAHLNLHINSLELGDSAVYFCASSQEGVRGGLGYTFGSGTRLTVV.

This clonotype was seen a handful of times. Being one base from a much bigger clone, this may be a read error. This rearrangement joins TRBV5-1 to TRBJ2-5; the D is unclear. The CDR3 runs to 15 residues. The germline CDR1 and CDR2 sequences are SGHRS and YFSETQ. The CDR3 sequence: CASSPGSTTQETEYF. CDR3 DNA sequence: TGCGCCAGCAGCCCCGGGTCAACAACGCAAGAGACCGAGTACTTC.